The 12 T cell receptor beta chains presented below share a single source sample, sequenced in a study of patients and donors after allogeneic stem cell transplantation. TCRdb reprocessed the RT-PCR reads via MiXCR and lists one record per CDR3 protein. Of 920,000 or so distinct CDR3 sequences listed, approximately 18% are singletons. The source material was blood, either unsorted or a sorted T cell fraction (not recorded which). Source of these receptors: a human donor who was either an allogeneic HSCT recipient or a stem cell or donor lymphocyte infusion donor (not recorded which). It is not recorded whose cells these are; they may come from a transplant donor.

The CDR3 spells CASSSPNVAGGIYNEQFF. As DNA, the CDR3 is TGTGCCAGCAGCTCCCCCAATGTAGCGGGAGGTATCTACAATGAGCAGTTCTTC. The V call is TRBV7-6, the J call TRBJ2-1; 10 bases agree with TRBD2. There are 18 residues in the CDR3. Per the germline V gene, CDR1 is SGHVS and CDR2 is FNYEAQ. The V and J ends lost 4 bases and 3 bases, in that order; junction bases with no gene match: 12.

This clonotype was detected many times. CDR3 residues: CASRPRDAANTGELFF. The CDR3 bases are TGTGCCAGCAGACCAAGAGACGCCGCGAACACCGGGGAGCTGTTTTTT. The rearrangement links TRBV12-3 or TRBV12-4 to TRBJ2-2; D is uncertain. The V and J ends lost 6 bases and 0 bases respectively, with 14 bases between them. The CDR3 sequence is 16 residues long.

The rearrangement uses TRBV20-1 and TRBJ2-7; 10 bases agree with TRBD1. This CDR3 has 13 residues. In germline, CDR1 is DFQATT, CDR2 SNEGSKA (reference sequence). V shed 5 bases, J shed 1 base, and the junction held 2 bases outside the gene matches. The CDR3 bases are TGCAGTGCTCAGGGACAGGGGTCCTACGAGCAGTACTTC. This sequence encodes CSAQGQGSYEQYF.

This clonotype was seen more than once but under ten times. The J gene is TRBJ2-7, the V gene TRBV6-5; 9 nucleotides match TRBD2. The V and J ends lost 1 base and 1 base, in that order; junction bases with no gene match: 5. CDR1 is MNHEY, CDR2 SVGAGI, per germline. This CDR3 contains 16 residues. The CDR3 reads CASSYLLAGRSYEQYF. The CDR3 DNA reads as TGTGCCAGCAGTTACTTGCTAGCGGGACGATCCTACGAGCAGTACTTC.

The chain is built from TRBV5-1 and TRBJ2-7; D might be TRBD2 (7 bases). The CDR3 totals 17 residues. CDR1 is SGHRS, CDR2 YFSETQ, per germline. V lost 1 base to trimming and J lost 0 bases, with 17 bases between them. The DNA of the CDR3 is TGCGCCAGCAGCTTGCTGCGGGGGCCTCCAAACTCCTACGAGCAGTACTTC. Translation gives CASSLLRGPPNSYEQYF. Full variable domain (missing parts from reference TRBV5-1 and TRBJ2-7): KAGVTQTPRYLIKTRGQQVTLSCSPISGHRSVSWYQQTPGQGLQFLFEYFSETQRNKGNFPGRFSGRQFSNSRSEMNVSTLELGDSALYLCASSLLRGPPNSYEQYFGPGTRLTVT.

V is TRBV19 and J is TRBJ1-1; D is unclear. Trimming took off 3 bases at V and 5 bases at J, with 16 bases between the two ends. The CDR3 length is 15 residues. The germline CDR1 and CDR2 sequences are LNHDA and SQIVND (reference sequence). CDR3 DNA: TGTGCCAGTAGTATTGGGTCCTGGGAGCGGACTGAAGCTTTCTTT. Its translation is CASSIGSWERTEAFF.

The V gene is TRBV5-4, the J gene TRBJ1-6; D is undetermined. Trimming pared 3 bases from V and 12 bases from J, leaving 10 bases between. In germline, CDR1 is SGHNT, CDR2 YYREEE (reference sequence). The CDR3 covers 12 residues. CDR3 in DNA: TGTGCCAGCAGCTCCGGAGGGTTACCCCTCCACTTT. Amino acids: CASSSGGLPLHF.

The chain has TRBV4-1 and TRBJ2-1; a weak D match, TRBD1 (7 bases). The CDR3 contains 14 residues. Per the germline V gene, CDR1 is MGHRA and CDR2 is YSYEKL. V shed 4 bases and J shed 9 bases, with 16 bases lying between them. DNA for the CDR3: TGCGCCAGCAGCCTAGGAGGGGGCCAGGGTGAGCAGTTCTTC. This translates into CASSLGGGQGEQFF.

The chain links TRBV3-1 to TRBJ2-3, with TRBD2 identical over 9 bases. J was trimmed by 4 bases and V by 1 base; bases with no gene match: 6. Germline CDR1 LGHDT, CDR2 YNNKEL (reference sequence). CDR3 length: 16 residues. CDR3 region: CASSQAMAGGPDTQYF. The CDR3 DNA sequence: TGTGCCAGCAGCCAAGCTATGGCGGGGGGGCCAGATACGCAGTATTTT.

V gene TRBV7-3 combines with J gene TRBJ1-6; TRBD1 matches at 8 bases. Looked up from germline, CDR1 is SGHTA and CDR2 is FQGTGA. The CDR3 has 16 residues. J was trimmed by 10 bases and V by 3 bases; bases with no gene match: 11. CDR3 protein: CASSLGDRTGISPLHF. The CDR3, as DNA: TGTGCCAGCAGCTTGGGGGACAGGACCGGAATCTCACCCCTCCACTTT.

There are a few counts of this clonotype. The chain joins TRBV5-1 to TRBJ2-3, with 7 bases matching TRBD2. This CDR3 has 14 residues. Trimming took 5 bases from V and 2 from J; bases not matched to a gene: 5. Germline lookup yields CDR1 SGHRS and CDR2 YFSETQ. The CDR3, as DNA: TGCGCCAGCAGAAGGGGACTATCCACAGATACGCAGTATTTT. It encodes CASRRGLSTDTQYF.

Here the CDR3 DNA reads TGTGCCTGGAGGCAGAGCTCCTACGAGCAGTACTTC. Translation: CAWRQSSYEQYF. The gene calls are TRBV30 and TRBJ2-7, with no clear D. CDR3 length: 12 amino acids. Germline CDR1 and CDR2: GTSNPN and SVGIG (reference sequence). The ends were cut back, 3 bases at V and 0 bases at J, with 6 bases in the middle.